Described below is a single T cell receptor beta chain sequence and its context. Its antigen is undetermined. Primers: 60 Vbeta forward and 13 Jbeta reverse. Here immunoSEQ multiplex PCR was the method, and the copy in TCRdb shows in-frame clones only, minus some. The sample lists 150,000 to 200,000 clones; about 80% were seen once. Participants comprised healthy donors of bone marrow. The V gene's germline CDR1 is SGHNT and CDR2 YENEEA. V was trimmed by 2 bases and J by 2 bases, leaving 6 bases between them. This CDR3 spans 13 amino acids. These data belong to a study of cytomegalovirus exposure and HLA in healthy donors. Study-level background: Drawn from HLA-typed donors, about 82 million unique TCRs were held in an early data release.

Study results and caveats: Later analysis showed TCR association rates varying by HLA locus, highest for DRB1 and lowest for HLA-C.

The sample comprised PBMCs. This TCR was sampled from a boy aged 10-17 years in good health and CMV-seronegative. The gene calls are TRBV11-3 and TRBJ2-5; D might be TRBD1 (5 bases). Written as DNA, the CDR3 is TGTGCCAGCAGCTTACAGGGACAAGAGACCCAGTACTTC. It specifies CASSLQGQETQYF.